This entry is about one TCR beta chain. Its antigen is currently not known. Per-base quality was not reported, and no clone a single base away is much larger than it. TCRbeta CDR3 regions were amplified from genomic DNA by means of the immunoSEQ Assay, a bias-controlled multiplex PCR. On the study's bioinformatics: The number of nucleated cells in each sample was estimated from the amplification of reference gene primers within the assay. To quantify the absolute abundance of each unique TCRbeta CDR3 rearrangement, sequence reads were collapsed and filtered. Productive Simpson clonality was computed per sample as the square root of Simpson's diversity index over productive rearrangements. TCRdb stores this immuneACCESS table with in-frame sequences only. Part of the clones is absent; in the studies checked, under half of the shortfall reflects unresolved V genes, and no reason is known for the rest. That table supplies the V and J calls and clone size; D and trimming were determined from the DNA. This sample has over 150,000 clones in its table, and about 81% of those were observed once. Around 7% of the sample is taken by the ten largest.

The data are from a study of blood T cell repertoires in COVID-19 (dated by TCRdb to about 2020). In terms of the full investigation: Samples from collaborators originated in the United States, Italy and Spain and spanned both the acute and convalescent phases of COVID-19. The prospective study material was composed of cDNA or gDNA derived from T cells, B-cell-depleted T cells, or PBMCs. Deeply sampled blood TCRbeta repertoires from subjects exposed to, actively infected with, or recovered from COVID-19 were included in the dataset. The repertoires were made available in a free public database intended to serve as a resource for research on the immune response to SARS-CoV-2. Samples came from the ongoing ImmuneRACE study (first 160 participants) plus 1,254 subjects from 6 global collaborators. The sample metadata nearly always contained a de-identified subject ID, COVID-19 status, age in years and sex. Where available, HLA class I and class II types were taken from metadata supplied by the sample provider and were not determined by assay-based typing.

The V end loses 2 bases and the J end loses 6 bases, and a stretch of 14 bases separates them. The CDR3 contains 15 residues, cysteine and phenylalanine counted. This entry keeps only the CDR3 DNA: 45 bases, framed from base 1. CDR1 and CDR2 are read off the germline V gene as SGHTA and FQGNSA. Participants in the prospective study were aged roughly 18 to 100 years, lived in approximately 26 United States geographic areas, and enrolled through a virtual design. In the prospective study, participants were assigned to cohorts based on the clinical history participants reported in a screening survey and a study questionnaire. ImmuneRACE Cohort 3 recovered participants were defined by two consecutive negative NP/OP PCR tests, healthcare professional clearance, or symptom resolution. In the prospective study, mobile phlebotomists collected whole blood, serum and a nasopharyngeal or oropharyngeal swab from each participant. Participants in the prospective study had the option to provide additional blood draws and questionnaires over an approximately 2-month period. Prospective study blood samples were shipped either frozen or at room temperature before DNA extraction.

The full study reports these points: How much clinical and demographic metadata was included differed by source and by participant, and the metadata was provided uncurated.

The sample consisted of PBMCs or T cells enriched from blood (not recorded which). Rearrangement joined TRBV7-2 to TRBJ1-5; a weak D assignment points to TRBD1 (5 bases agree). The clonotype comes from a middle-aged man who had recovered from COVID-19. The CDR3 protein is CASSLSGGLGQPQHF. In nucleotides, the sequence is TGTGCCAGCAGCTTATCTGGGGGGTTGGGTCAGCCCCAGCATTTT.